This T cell receptor beta chain was obtained from a study of blood T cell repertoires in COVID-19. The CDR3 loop spans 12 amino acids. Germline-derived CDR1 and CDR2 are SGHTA and FQGTGA. V lost 5 bases, J lost 7 bases, and 8 bases lay in between. Assay: immunoSEQ multiplex PCR; the TCRdb copy retains only in-frame clones and omits some. The sample contains about 20,000 clones, just over 90% of which appear only once. The chain carries TRBV7-3 and TRBJ2-2; D is unresolved. The source is a human donor in a cohort sampled during active COVID-19. What was sequenced was peripheral blood. The CDR3 sequence is CASSHVGGELFF. The CDR3 nucleotides read TGTGCCAGCAGCCATGTCGGCGGGGAGCTGTTTTTT.